This TCR delta chain was captured by sequencing in a study of Vδ1+ human thymocytes (dated by TCRdb to the late 2010s). A note on the overall study: The study characterised mRNA-level TRG and TRD CDR3 repertoires of highly purified Vdelta1+ thymocytes from young children as a data resource. Earlier work had validated the multiplex-based CDR3 amplicon strategy against 5'RACE-based methods for generating CDR3 amplicons.

Thymic samples were depleted of alphabeta T cells, then CD3+ TCRVdelta1+ TCRVdelta2- thymocytes were FACS-sorted. A purity of about 98% to 99.6% was achieved for sorted Vdelta1+ thymocytes. The thymic specimens were obtained from fewer than ten paediatric patients, aged about 5 days to 17 months, who were having corrective cardiac surgery. After the thymic tissue was dispersed, mononuclear cells were isolated using a Histopaque-1077 density gradient. Staining used anti-TCRVdelta1 clone TS8.2, anti-TCRVdelta2 clone B6, anti-CD3 clone HIT3a and anti-TCRalphabeta clone IP26 antibodies. RNA extraction was performed with the RNeasy mini kit, and reverse transcription was done with Superscript III. CDR3 amplicons were produced by multiplex PCR using pooled V-gene forward primers and a constant-region reverse primer with Illumina adaptor overhangs. After gel purification, amplicons were indexed with Nextera index primers over roughly 8 extra PCR cycles and were then purified with AMPure XP beads. Libraries were sequenced on an Illumina MiSeq with paired-end 250 bp reads, dual indexing and about 20% PhiX spike-in. Per the authors' processing: FastQC was used to check read quality, and ea-utils fastq-join was used to merge TRG read pairs. Annotation of sequences was performed with IMGT/HighV-QUEST, only productive sequences with unambiguous V-gene assignment were retained, and clonotypes were defined by identical CDR3 sequence. For downstream analysis, VDJtools 1.1.1, tcR 2.2.3, Treemap and vegan Shannon diversity in R 3.4.4 were used. TCRdb called clones from the public reads with CATT, and repeated DNA sequences were later combined into one row. These V and J calls are TCRdb output, not the study's own analysis. For this sample there are about 25,000 delta-chain clones; more than 6% appear just once. The ten largest account for around 0.91% of the sample.

V is pruned by 3 bases and J by 3 bases, leaving 16 bases of the junction without a gene match. CDR1 and CDR2 are read off the germline V gene as TSWWSYY and QGS. Inclusive of the bounding cysteine and phenylalanine, the CDR3 is 19 residues long. The kept DNA is CDR3 alone, 57 bases in frame from the first base. Comment on this clone: Its antigen remains unidentified. Base quality data are lacking; no much larger clone is found one base away.

The investigation overall reported the following: Despite high sort purity, about 22% of thymic TRD sequences were Vdelta2 (and few Vdelta3), unlike peripheral blood Vdelta1+ controls. Many TRG clonotypes were found to be shared between donors (up to roughly 7x10^3), whereas TRD repertoires were found to be essentially private (max about 120 shared). Because no clustering by age or sex was seen, donors were not stratified by age or sex in the analyses. Because unexpected Vdelta2 sequences could lead to misinterpretation of bulk repertoire data, the authors recommended using highly purified populations and single-cell validation. Unlike the oligoclonal repertoires in peripheral blood, the thymic TRG and TRD repertoires appeared highly polyclonal, with Gaussian CDR3 length distributions.

The origin of this receptor is a girl under three years old who had congenital heart surgery. Rearrangement joined TRDV1 to TRDJ1, with 10 bases aligning to TRDD3. Sample: Vdelta1+ gamma-delta thymocytes from the thymus. Interpreted using the paper, the cell subset or site label stands for: FACS-sorted CD3+ TCRalphabeta- TCRVdelta1+ TCRVdelta2- thymocytes. The DNA sequence is given as TGTGCTCTTGGGGATCCGACTCCACCACTGGGGGATGATCCCGATAAACTCATCTTT. Its protein is CALGDPTPPLGDDPDKLIF.